Below are 31 T cell receptor beta chains sequenced from a single sample in a study of T-cell reconstitution after alpha-beta-depleted transplantation in children. The TCRbeta library incorporated unique molecular identifiers. MiXCR was run by TCRdb on the PCR reads, yielding one entry per CDR3 protein. In the table there are 80,000 to 100,000 distinct CDR3 sequences, roughly a quarter of which are singletons. The sample in question was PBMCs, obtained before TCRalphabeta/CD19-depleted stem cell transplant. All receptors come from a boy younger than 10 with acute lymphoblastic leukemia, due to receive a stem cell transplant.

The CDR3 loop is CARQGAYNEQFF. The DNA for the CDR3 is TGCGCCAGACAGGGGGCGTACAATGAGCAGTTCTTC. The rearrangement links TRBV10-1 to TRBJ2-1; 9 bases are shared with TRBD1. The CDR3 loop spans 12 amino acids. Looked up from germline, CDR1 is WNHNN and CDR2 is SYGVQD (reference sequence). V was clipped by 9 bases and J by 4 bases; unmatched bases: 1.

The CDR3 DNA reads as TGTGCCAGCTCACCAACGAGCGGGAGTGCGGATACGCAGTATTTT. Translated: CASSPTSGSADTQYF. The chain joins TRBV18 to TRBJ2-3; 8 positions match TRBD2. There are 15 residues in the CDR3. CDR1 KGHSH and CDR2 LQKENI come from the germline V gene. With V trimmed by 2 bases and J by 6 bases, 7 bases remained unmatched. The entire variable domain, with the rest obtained from reference TRBV18 and TRBJ2-3, is as follows: NAGVMQNPRHLVRRRGQEARLRCSPMKGHSHVYWYRQLPEEGLKFMVYLQKENIIDESGMPKERFSAEFPKEGPSILRIQQVVRGDSAAYFCASSPTSGSADTQYFGPGTRLTVL.

The gene calls are TRBV5-5 and TRBJ1-5; TRBD1 aligns across 10 bases. J was trimmed by 1 base and V by 7 bases; bases with no gene match: 2. The V gene's germline CDR1 is SGHKS and CDR2 YYEKEE (reference sequence). The CDR3 has 14 amino acids. The CDR3 DNA follows: TGTGCCAGCGGGACAGGGGAGAGCAATCAGCCCCAGCATTTT. Amino acid sequence: CASGTGESNQPQHF.

This clonotype was observed many times. The chain carries TRBV7-8 and TRBJ2-5, with no clear D. The CDR3 extends over 11 amino acids. With 3 bases removed from V and 5 bases from J, the gap between germline ends came to 4 bases. Germline CDR1 and CDR2: SGHVS and FQNEAQ. As DNA, the CDR3 is TGTGCCAGCAGCTTTGGGGAGACCCAGTACTTC. Residues: CASSFGETQYF.

There are a few counts of this clonotype. The rearrangement uses TRBV12-3 or TRBV12-4 and TRBJ1-5; 10 positions agree with TRBD1. The length of the CDR3 is 15 residues. Germline trimming cut 6 bases from V and 7 bases from J; bases unmatched to any gene: 9. This chain's CDR3 is CASSLGQGNWQPQHF. The CDR3 DNA reads as TGTGCCAGCAGCCTGGGACAGGGGAATTGGCAGCCCCAGCATTTT.

This clonotype was found many times. The genes are TRBV7-8 and TRBJ1-2, with D uncertain. The germline V gene encodes CDR1 SGHVS and CDR2 FQNEAQ. V was shortened by 3 bases and J by 4 bases, with 9 bases between the two germline ends. The CDR3 is made up of 13 amino acids. CDR3 sequence reads: CASSLRDLYGYTF. The CDR3 DNA reads as TGTGCCAGCAGCTTGAGGGATCTCTATGGCTACACCTTC.

This chain connects TRBV6-1 to TRBJ1-2; unclear D gene. V shed 2 bases and J shed 8 bases, with 15 bases lying between them. Germline CDR1 reads MNHNS; CDR2 reads SASEGT. The CDR3 totals 14 residues. This CDR3 is CASSELQEVTGYTF. The CDR3 region has the DNA TGTGCCAGCAGTGAACTTCAGGAAGTCACAGGCTACACCTTC.

This clonotype was seen a handful of times. The chain carries TRBV10-3 and TRBJ2-7; D gene uncertain. CDR3 length: 14 amino acids. Trimming removed 9 bases at V and 2 bases at J, with 17 bases between. Germline V CDR1 and CDR2: ENHRY, SYGVKD. CDR3 region: CAILKDGRPYEQYF. The CDR3 bases are TGTGCCATTTTAAAGGACGGACGGCCCTACGAGCAGTACTTC.

The chain links TRBV19 to TRBJ2-1; possible D gene TRBD2, 6 bases. Germline CDR1 LNHDA, CDR2 SQIVND (reference sequence). V was clipped by 6 bases and J by 0 bases, with 21 bases between them. The CDR3 extends over 18 amino acids. The CDR3 region has the DNA TGTGCCAGTAGACAAAGAAGTGGCCGGGGGAGCTCCTACAATGAGCAGTTCTTC. Protein: CASRQRSGRGSSYNEQFF.

The sample holds a few counts of this clonotype. The V gene is TRBV3-1, the J gene TRBJ2-1, with D perhaps TRBD1 or TRBD2 (7 bases each). The CDR3 covers 16 residues. Deletions cut 4 bases from V and 6 bases from J, with 19 bases between. CDR1 LGHDT and CDR2 YNNKEL come from the germline V gene (reference sequence). The CDR3 reads CASSPRLGGGGNEQFF. CDR3 sequence (DNA): TGTGCCAGCAGCCCACGGTTGGGAGGGGGCGGCAATGAGCAGTTCTTC.

This clonotype was seen only a few times. The CDR3 loop reads CASSPTATGFTEAFF. The CDR3 DNA reads as TGTGCCAGCAGCCCCACCGCTACAGGGTTTACTGAAGCTTTCTTT. The genes are TRBV9 and TRBJ1-1, with D possibly TRBD1 on 6 matching bases. Germline V gives CDR1 SGDLS, CDR2 YYNGEE. V shed 4 bases and J shed 5 bases, with 18 bases lying between them. The CDR3 is 15 amino acids. Full variable domain (missing parts from reference TRBV9 and TRBJ1-1): DSGVTQTPKHLITATGQRVTLRCSPRSGDLSVYWYQQSLDQGLQFLIQYYNGEERAKGNILERFSAQQFPDLHSELNLSSLELGDSALYFCASSPTATGFTEAFFGQGTRLTVV.

This clonotype was seen many times. The rearrangement links TRBV7-2 to TRBJ2-7, with TRBD2 as a possible D gene (6 bases). Germline V CDR1 and CDR2: SGHTA, FQGNSA. V was shortened by 0 bases and J by 2 bases, with 14 bases between the two germline ends. The CDR3 loop spans 16 amino acids. CDR3 sequence (DNA): TGTGCCAGCAGCTTAGCTAGCGGAGGGGCCCCCTACGAGCAGTACTTC. This sequence encodes CASSLASGGAPYEQYF.

This clonotype occurred a few times. The genes are TRBV20-1 and TRBJ1-4; TRBD1 aligns across 7 bases. The CDR3 runs 12 residues. Germline V CDR1 and CDR2: DFQATT, SNEGSKA (reference sequence). J gave up 7 bases and V 4 bases, and 3 bases lay outside the gene matches. The CDR3 spells CSANRGSEKLFF. Written as DNA, the CDR3 is TGCAGTGCTAACAGGGGAAGTGAAAAACTGTTTTTT.

The chain joins TRBV29-1 to TRBJ1-4; a weak D match, TRBD1 (6 bases). The CDR3 length is 13 residues. V lost 6 bases to trimming and J lost 5 bases, with 13 bases between them. From germline, CDR1 is SQVTM and CDR2 ANQGSEA. CDR3 protein: CSVSPGTNEKLFF. CDR3 nucleotide sequence: TGCAGCGTCTCCCCCGGGACAAATGAAAAACTGTTTTTT.

CDR3 in amino acids: CASSVNSYEQYF. CDR3 DNA sequence: TGTGCCAGCAGTGTTAACTCCTACGAGCAGTACTTC. The chain has TRBV2 and TRBJ2-7; no clear D gene. Germline V gene sequence: CDR1 SNHLY, CDR2 FYNNEI. This CDR3 has 12 residues. V lost 4 bases to trimming and J lost 0 bases, with 4 bases between them.

The rearrangement uses TRBV28 and TRBJ2-2, with D uncertain. Germline CDR1 is MDHEN and CDR2 is SYDVKM. The V end was cut by 5 bases, the J end by 5 bases, with 6 bases between. The CDR3 is made up of 12 amino acids. The CDR3 is CASSAETGELFF. The CDR3 nucleotides are TGTGCCAGCAGTGCCGAGACCGGGGAGCTGTTTTTT.

This clonotype was seen a few times. This chain joins TRBV5-1 and TRBJ2-7; 8 bases line up with TRBD1. The ends lost 0 bases at V and 2 bases at J; junction bases unmatched: 7. Germline V lookup: CDR1 SGHRS, CDR2 YFSETQ. This CDR3 contains 16 residues. CDR3 residues: CASSLVGGTGAYEQYF. In DNA, the CDR3 is TGCGCCAGCAGCTTGGTTGGTGGGACAGGAGCCTACGAGCAGTACTTC.

This clonotype appeared a few times. The chain combines TRBV7-2 with TRBJ2-7, with 10 bases aligning to TRBD2. Trimming cost V 0 bases and J 2 bases; bases outside gene matches: 13. The germline gives CDR1 SGHTA, CDR2 FQGNSA. The CDR3 runs 19 residues. The CDR3 DNA sequence: TGTGCCAGCAGCTTAGCGCGTTGGGTTAGCGGGAGGCCCCCCTACGAGCAGTACTTC. This codes for CASSLARWVSGRPPYEQYF.

The chain carries TRBV20-1 and TRBJ2-1; 14 bases map to TRBD2. Germline loops: CDR1 DFQATT, CDR2 SNEGSKA (reference sequence). The junction had 11 bases not matched to a gene; V was cut back by 5 bases and J by 8 bases. This CDR3 has 16 amino acids. The CDR3 region is CSAQGGTSGSSDEQFF. The CDR3 DNA is TGCAGTGCTCAGGGGGGGACTAGCGGGAGTAGTGATGAGCAGTTCTTC.

This clonotype was observed a handful of times. This chain connects TRBV20-1 to TRBJ1-1; D is unresolved. V dropped 3 bases and J dropped 0 bases, with 17 bases sitting between them. The CDR3 length is 16 residues. Looked up from germline, CDR1 is DFQATT and CDR2 is SNEGSKA (reference sequence). The CDR3 DNA sequence: TGCAGTGCTAGCTCGCCCCCGGACGGATTGAACACTGAAGCTTTCTTT. Amino acids: CSASSPPDGLNTEAFF.

The V call is TRBV6-1, the J call TRBJ2-2, with 7 bases fitting TRBD1. Looked up from germline, CDR1 is MNHNS and CDR2 is SASEGT. The ends lost 5 bases at V and 6 bases at J; junction bases unmatched: 12. The CDR3 runs to 16 residues. The CDR3 is CASSPRGLDRSGELFF. The CDR3, as DNA: TGTGCCAGCAGTCCCCGAGGATTGGACAGGTCCGGGGAGCTGTTTTTT.

The chain is built from TRBV6-6 and TRBJ2-3, with D maybe TRBD2 (6 bases). Germline-derived CDR1 and CDR2 are MNHNY and SVGAGI (reference sequence). V lost 8 bases to trimming and J lost 7 bases, with 13 bases between them. The CDR3 length is 12 residues. CDR3 sequence: CASRSGANTQYF. CDR3 nucleotides: TGTGCCAGCCGGTCGGGAGCTAATACGCAGTATTTT.

At least ten counts were recorded for this clonotype. The chain joins TRBV11-2 to TRBJ2-7; perhaps TRBD2 as D (5 bases). V was pared by 5 bases and J by 2 bases, with 13 bases between. In germline, CDR1 is SGHAT, CDR2 FQNNGV. The CDR3 is 14 amino acids. The CDR3 loop is CASSPSGGAYEQYF. Here the CDR3 DNA reads TGTGCCAGCAGCCCAAGCGGAGGAGCCTACGAGCAGTACTTC.

This clonotype has only a few counts. Given a much more abundant clone one base away, this may be a read error. The chain has TRBV5-6 and TRBJ2-4; weak D call: TRBD2 (6 bases). CDR1 and CDR2 from the germline V gene are SGHDT and YYEEEE. The CDR3 has 15 amino acids. CDR3 loop: CPSSIYDSRGNIQYF. CDR3 in DNA: TGTCCCAGCAGCATTTACGATTCGCGGGGAAACATTCAGTACTTC.

V gene TRBV19 combines with J gene TRBJ1-1; D is undetermined. CDR3 length: 13 residues. Per the germline V gene, CDR1 is LNHDA and CDR2 is SQIVND (reference sequence). Trimming took off 1 base at V and 6 bases at J, with 9 bases between the two ends. This CDR3 is CASSIGGWAEAFF. DNA for the CDR3: TGTGCCAGTAGTATAGGGGGTTGGGCTGAAGCTTTCTTT. Supplemented by reference TRBV19 and TRBJ1-1, the full variable domain reads DGGITQSPKYLFRKEGQNVTLSCEQNLNHDAMYWYRQDPGQGLRLIYYSQIVNDFQKGDIAEGYSVSREKKESFPLTVTSAQKNPTAFYLCASSIGGWAEAFFGQGTRLTVV.

This clonotype was detected ten times or more. This chain joins TRBV5-6 and TRBJ2-7; 8 bases line up with TRBD1. CDR1 is SGHDT, CDR2 YYEEEE, per germline. This CDR3 is built from 14 residues. The V segment lost 4 bases and the J segment 4 bases; nucleotides outside the gene matches: 7. The DNA for the CDR3 is TGTGCCAGCAGCAGGGACAGGAGATTATACGAGCAGTACTTC. It yields the protein CASSRDRRLYEQYF.

The sample holds many counts of this clonotype. V usage is TRBV10-3 and J usage is TRBJ2-5; maybe TRBD2 (6 bases). Trimming stripped 6 bases from V and 5 bases from J, with 22 bases between. CDR3 size: 16 residues. CDR1 and CDR2 from the germline V gene are ENHRY and SYGVKD. As DNA, the CDR3 is TGTGCCATCAGCGGGTATGGTGGCGGAGGGATGGAGACCCAGTACTTC. Its protein product is CAISGYGGGGMETQYF.

This clonotype was seen repeatedly, ten times or more. CDR3 sequence reads: CASSLRGAGANVLTF. In DNA, the CDR3 is TGCGCCAGCAGCTTGAGAGGGGCTGGGGCCAACGTCCTGACTTTC. The V call is TRBV5-1, the J call TRBJ2-6; tentatively, D is TRBD1 or TRBD2 (5 bases each). CDR3 size: 15 residues. The V gene's germline CDR1 is SGHRS and CDR2 YFSETQ. The V and J ends lost 1 base and 2 bases respectively, with 7 bases between them.

V and J are TRBV5-1 and TRBJ2-1, with 8 bases fitting TRBD2. Germline V lookup: CDR1 SGHRS, CDR2 YFSETQ. Losses at the gene ends were 6 bases for V and 6 bases for J; bases not matched to a gene: 14. This CDR3 comprises 16 residues. DNA for the CDR3: TGCGCCAGCATTACAAACCCGGGACTAGGAGCCAATGAGCAGTTCTTC. Translating gives CASITNPGLGANEQFF.

V usage is TRBV5-1 and J usage is TRBJ2-3; TRBD2 matches at 9 bases. This CDR3 is built from 19 residues. Germline CDR1 reads SGHRS; CDR2 reads YFSETQ. The V gene end was trimmed by 4 bases and the J gene end by 2 bases; junction bases not matched to a gene: 17. CDR3 sequence reads: CASSLTTSGGRGITDTQYF. The CDR3 DNA is TGCGCCAGCAGCCTGACGACTAGCGGAGGGAGAGGGATCACAGATACGCAGTATTTT.

A few counts support this clonotype. The chain joins TRBV24-1 to TRBJ2-7, with 7 nucleotides matching TRBD1. CDR3 length equals 13 residues. V shed 4 bases and J 4 bases; nucleotides not matched to a gene: 3. Germline assignment: CDR1 KGHDR and CDR2 SFDVKD. CDR3 loop: CATSDTGQYEQYF. The CDR3 bases are TGTGCCACCAGTGACACGGGACAGTACGAGCAGTACTTC.